This TCR beta chain appears in the sequencing data of a study of CD8 T cells in Susac syndrome (dated by TCRdb to the late 2010s). Study-wide context: Repertoire sequencing was used to test whether CD8+ T cell activation and differentiation in Susac syndrome was antigen driven.

What the study reported, not specific to this receptor: The study acknowledged that relatively few individuals were included in the TCR sequencing and HLA analysis.

Peripheral blood CD8+ and CD4+ T cells from healthy donors, Susac syndrome patients and multiple sclerosis patients were profiled by high-throughput TCR beta sequencing. The multiple sclerosis controls were treatment-naive patients whose relapsing-remitting disease, either stable or active, fulfilled the revised McDonald criteria. Bulk CD8+ and CD4+ T cells were purified by magnetic negative isolation, whereas CD8+ TEMRA cells were enriched by FACS. Blood was collected in EDTA tubes and processed within 24 hours, with PBMCs isolated through density gradient centrifugation. PBMCs intended for TCR sequencing were cryopreserved in liquid nitrogen and were subsequently thawed in a 37 degrees C water bath. The sorted or isolated CD4+, CD8+ and CD8+ TEMRA cells reached a purity of at least 90%. In the case of this clonotype: Its specific antigen is unknown. One base away there is no much larger clone; base qualities are not given.

RNA was extracted using the RNeasy kit, and roughly 0.5 to 1 ug of the RNA was reverse transcribed with random hexamers. The immunoSEQ multiplex PCR assay, covering 54 Vbeta and 13 Jbeta segments, was used to amplify TCR beta CDR3 regions. Bias from PCR amplification was corrected by using a synthetic template baseline for primer optimization and for computational correction. The paper's processing steps were these. Reads were annotated to V, D and J genes per IMGT and analyzed with immunoSEQ Analyzer, keeping only productive sequences. Clonality was computed as one minus Shannon entropy normalized by log2 of the number of productive unique sequences. Public and private clones were assessed among the 100 most prevalent clones of each patient and control. A clone was defined as Susac-specific if it was absent from the healthy and MS cohorts, from about 1,100 published viral clones and from other ImmuneACCESS disease sequences. Using fastp trimming at Q25 and MiXCR clonotype assembly, TCRdb reanalyzed the public sequencing data and kept in-frame beta chains. A single entry per CDR3 protein holds the most common genes and DNA from its merged rows. TCRdb assigned the V and J calls; the authors' analysis was not used. This sample is represented by 250,000 to 350,000 distinct CDR3 sequences; about 90% of them were singletons. The biggest ten clones account for less than 0.08% of the sample.

This TCR came from a human donor with multiple sclerosis. Material for sequencing was CD4+ T cells from PBMCs.

The CDR3 is CASSFDGRLNQPQHF. The nucleotide sequence is given as TGTGCCAGCAGTTTTGACGGACGCCTGAATCAGCCCCAGCATTTT. The chain is made from TRBV12-3 or TRBV12-4 and TRBJ1-5, with an unclear D gene assignment. The trim is 3 bases for V and 4 bases for J, with a gap of 13 bases between the germline ends. The CDR3 covers 15 residues, taking in both the cysteine and the phenylalanine. The CDR3 DNA has 45 bases and is translated from base 1.